The present entry profiles one T cell receptor (beta chain) with its context. This CDR3 is built from 14 residues. The germline CDR1 and CDR2 sequences are SNHLY and FYNNEI. V was pared by 7 bases and J by 10 bases, with 9 bases of the junction left unmatched. This entry belongs to a study of blood T cell repertoires in COVID-19. Study details: From the United States, Italy and Spain came samples of acute and convalescent COVID-19.

In the original workflow: How many nucleated cells were present was estimated from reference gene primer amplification. TCRdb's copy holds only in-frame clones and misses some; the assay was immunoSEQ multiplex PCR. That table furnishes V, J and clone size, whereas the DNA furnished D and trimming. The sample shows approximately 230,000 clones, 70% to 85% of them seen only once. The V gene is TRBV2, the J gene TRBJ1-6, with 8 bases fitting TRBD1. This TCR came from a man aged 80 or over with acute or convalescent COVID-19. Sample: peripheral blood. Here the CDR3 reads CASTGQGRRSPLHF. The CDR3 coding sequence is TGTGCCAGCACCGGACAGGGAAGGAGATCACCCCTCCACTTT.